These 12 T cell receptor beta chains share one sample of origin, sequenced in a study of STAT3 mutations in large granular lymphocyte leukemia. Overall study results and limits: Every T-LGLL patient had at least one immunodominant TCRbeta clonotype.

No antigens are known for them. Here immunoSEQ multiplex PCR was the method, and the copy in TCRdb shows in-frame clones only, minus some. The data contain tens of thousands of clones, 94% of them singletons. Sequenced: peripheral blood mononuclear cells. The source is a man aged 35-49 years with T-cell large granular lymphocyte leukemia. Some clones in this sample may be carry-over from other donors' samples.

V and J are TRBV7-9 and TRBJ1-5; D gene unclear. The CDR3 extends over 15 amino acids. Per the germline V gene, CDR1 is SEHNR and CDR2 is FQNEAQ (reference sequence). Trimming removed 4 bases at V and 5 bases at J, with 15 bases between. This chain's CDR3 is CASSSRTLDDQPQHF. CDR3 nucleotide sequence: TGTGCCAGCAGCTCTAGGACCCTGGACGATCAGCCCCAGCATTTT.

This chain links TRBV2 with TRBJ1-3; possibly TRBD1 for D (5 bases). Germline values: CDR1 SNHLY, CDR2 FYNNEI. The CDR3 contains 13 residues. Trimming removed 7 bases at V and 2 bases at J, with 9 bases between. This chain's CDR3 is CASNEGPGNTIYF. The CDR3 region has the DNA TGTGCCAGCAACGAGGGGCCTGGAAACACCATATATTTT.

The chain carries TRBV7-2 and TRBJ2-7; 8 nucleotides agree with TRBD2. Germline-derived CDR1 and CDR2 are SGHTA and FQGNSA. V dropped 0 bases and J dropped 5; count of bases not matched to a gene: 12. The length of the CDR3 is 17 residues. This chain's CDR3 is CASSLAVAGSLEDEQYF. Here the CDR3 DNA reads TGTGCCAGCAGCTTAGCCGTAGCGGGGTCGCTGGAGGACGAGCAGTACTTC.

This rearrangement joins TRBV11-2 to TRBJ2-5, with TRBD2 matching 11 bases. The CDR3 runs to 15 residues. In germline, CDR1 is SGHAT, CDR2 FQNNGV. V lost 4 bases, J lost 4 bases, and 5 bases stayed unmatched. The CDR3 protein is CASSSRTSGPETQYF. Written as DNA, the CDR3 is TGTGCCAGCAGCTCTCGGACTAGCGGGCCAGAGACCCAGTACTTC.

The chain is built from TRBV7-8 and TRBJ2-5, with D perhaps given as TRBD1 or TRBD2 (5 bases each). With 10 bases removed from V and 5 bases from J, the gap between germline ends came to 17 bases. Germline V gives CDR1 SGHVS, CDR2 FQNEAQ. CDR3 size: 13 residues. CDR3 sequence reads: CATDQWGRETQYF. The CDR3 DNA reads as TGTGCCACCGACCAGTGGGGACGCGAGACCCAGTACTTC.

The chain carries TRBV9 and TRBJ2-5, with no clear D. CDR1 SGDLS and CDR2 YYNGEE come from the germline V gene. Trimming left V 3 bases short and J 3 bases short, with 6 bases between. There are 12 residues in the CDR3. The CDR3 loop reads CASSGSKETQYF. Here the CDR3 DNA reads TGTGCCAGCAGCGGGTCCAAAGAGACCCAGTACTTC.

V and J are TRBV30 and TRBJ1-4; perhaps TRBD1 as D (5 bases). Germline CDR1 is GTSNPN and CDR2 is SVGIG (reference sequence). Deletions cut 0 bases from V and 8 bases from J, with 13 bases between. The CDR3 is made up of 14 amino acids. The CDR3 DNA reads TGTGCCTGGAGTGTAGGGAGGCGGGGCGAAAAACTGTTTTTT. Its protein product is CAWSVGRRGEKLFF.

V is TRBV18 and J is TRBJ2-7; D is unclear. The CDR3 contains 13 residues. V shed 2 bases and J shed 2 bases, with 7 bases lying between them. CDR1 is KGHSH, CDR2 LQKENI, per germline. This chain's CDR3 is CASSPDTTYEQYF. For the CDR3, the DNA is TGTGCCAGCTCACCAGACACGACCTACGAGCAGTACTTC.

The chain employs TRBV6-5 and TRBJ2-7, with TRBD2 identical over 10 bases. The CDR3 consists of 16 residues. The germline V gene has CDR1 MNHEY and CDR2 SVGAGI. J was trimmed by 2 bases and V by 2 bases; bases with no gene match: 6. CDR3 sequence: CASSYRPSGGAYEQYF. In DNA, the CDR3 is TGTGCCAGCAGTTACCGGCCTAGCGGGGGCGCCTACGAGCAGTACTTC.

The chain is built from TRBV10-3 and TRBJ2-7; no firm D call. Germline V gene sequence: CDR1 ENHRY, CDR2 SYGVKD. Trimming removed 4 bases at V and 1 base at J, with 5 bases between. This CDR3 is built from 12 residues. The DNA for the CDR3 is TGTGCCATCAGTGGTTCGTCCTACGAGCAGTACTTC. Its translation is CAISGSSYEQYF.

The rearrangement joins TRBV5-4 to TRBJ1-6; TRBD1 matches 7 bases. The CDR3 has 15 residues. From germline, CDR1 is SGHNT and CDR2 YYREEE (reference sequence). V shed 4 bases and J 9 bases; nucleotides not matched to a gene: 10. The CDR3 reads CASSAGPGDSSPLHF. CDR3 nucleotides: TGTGCCAGCAGCGCGGGGCCCGGGGACAGTTCACCCCTCCACTTT. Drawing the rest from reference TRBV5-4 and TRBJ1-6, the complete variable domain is ETGVTQSPTHLIKTRGQQVTLRCSSQSGHNTVSWYQQALGQGPQFIFQYYREEENGRGNFPPRFSGLQFPNYSSELNVNALELDDSALYLCASSAGPGDSSPLHFGNGTRLTVT.

CDR3 sequence: CASSELGQLVSTDTQYF. CDR3 nucleotides: TGTGCCAGCAGTGAATTGGGGCAGCTCGTTAGCACAGATACGCAGTATTTT. This chain links TRBV2 with TRBJ2-3, with D tentatively TRBD1 (5 bases). Between the trimmed V and J ends, which lost 2 bases and 0 bases, there was a span of 15 bases. CDR1 and CDR2 (germline): SNHLY, FYNNEI. The length of the CDR3 is 17 residues.